This is a list of T cell receptor beta chains from one sample in a study of T cells in Graves' hyperthyroidism and ophthalmopathy. TCRdb re-called the multiplex PCR reads with MiXCR, one entry per CDR3 protein. The data show around 600,000 distinct CDR3 sequences, about a sixth seen once. The sample comprised blood. These receptors came from a woman aged 40 to 55 with Graves' ophthalmopathy. CDR3s include the opening cysteine and the closing phenylalanine or tryptophan. The D gene is left open where the match is weak. Some rows have no size entry. The others give once, few or many, or a class for an expanded clone.

j_gene: TRBJ2-4
v_gene: TRBV14
len: 14
abundance: NA
d_gene: TRBD1
CDR3nt: TGTGCCAGCAGCCGGCAGGACAGGGGAAACATTCAGTACTTC
CDR3aa: CASSRQDRGNIQYF

j_gene: TRBJ2-2
v_gene: TRBV7-9
len: 14
abundance: NA
d_gene: NA
CDR3nt: TGTGCCAGCAGCTCGGACGTTAGGACCGGGGAGCTGTTTTTT
CDR3aa: CASSSDVRTGELFF

j_gene: TRBJ2-1
v_gene: TRBV27
len: 15
abundance: many
d_gene: TRBD2
CDR3nt: TGTGCCAGCAGCTCTCTAGCGGGAGTCCGGAATGAGCAGTTCTTC
CDR3aa: CASSSLAGVRNEQFF

j_gene: TRBJ2-1
v_gene: TRBV7-9
len: 15
abundance: many
d_gene: NA
CDR3nt: TGTGCCAGCTCCGGTGGGGAAGGCGGGTTCAATGAGCAGTTCTTC
CDR3aa: CASSGGEGGFNEQFF

j_gene: TRBJ2-7
v_gene: TRBV12-3/TRBV12-4
len: 14
abundance: many
d_gene: NA
CDR3nt: TGTGCCAGCAGCCTTGGGGGGAGCAGGAGCGAGCAGTACTTC
CDR3aa: CASSLGGSRSEQYF

j_gene: TRBJ2-1
v_gene: TRBV28
len: 13
abundance: many
d_gene: NA
CDR3nt: TGTGCCAGCACAATGGCAGCCTACAATGAGCAGTTCTTC
CDR3aa: CASTMAAYNEQFF

j_gene: TRBJ2-7
v_gene: TRBV6-2/TRBV6-3
len: 13
abundance: NA
d_gene: NA
CDR3nt: TGTGCCAGCAAAGTGAGGGGATACTACGAGCAGTACTTC
CDR3aa: CASKVRGYYEQYF

j_gene: TRBJ2-3
v_gene: TRBV29-1
len: 16
abundance: few
d_gene: NA
CDR3nt: TGCAGCGTTGAAGTCGCAGACTCCCCAGACACAGATACGCAGTATTTT
CDR3aa: CSVEVADSPDTDTQYF

j_gene: TRBJ2-7
v_gene: TRBV4-1
len: 14
abundance: NA
d_gene: TRBD1
CDR3nt: TGCGCCAGCAGCCTCGTGGACAGGGTCACCGAGCAGTACTTC
CDR3aa: CASSLVDRVTEQYF

j_gene: TRBJ2-5
v_gene: TRBV7-3
len: 15
abundance: many
d_gene: NA
CDR3nt: TGTGCCAGCAGCTTAACGGGGGGTAGCTCGGAGACCCAGTACTTC
CDR3aa: CASSLTGGSSETQYF

j_gene: TRBJ2-3
v_gene: TRBV24-1
len: 13
abundance: many
d_gene: NA
CDR3nt: TGTGCCACTGACACCCCAGGGACAGATACGCAGTATTTT
CDR3aa: CATDTPGTDTQYF

j_gene: TRBJ2-3
v_gene: TRBV2
len: 16
abundance: NA
d_gene: TRBD2
CDR3nt: TGTGCCAGCAGGTGGGGATTAGCGGGAATGACAGATACGCAGTATTTT
CDR3aa: CASRWGLAGMTDTQYF

j_gene: TRBJ1-4
v_gene: TRBV29-1
len: 14
abundance: NA
d_gene: NA
CDR3nt: TGCAGCGTTGGGGACACCGCAACTAATGAAAAACTGTTTTTT
CDR3aa: CSVGDTATNEKLFF

j_gene: TRBJ2-1
v_gene: TRBV6-2/TRBV6-3
len: 13
abundance: NA
d_gene: NA
CDR3nt: TGTGCCAGCATGTCCGGGACCAACAATGAGCAGTTCTTC
CDR3aa: CASMSGTNNEQFF

j_gene: TRBJ2-6
v_gene: TRBV12-3/TRBV12-4
len: 17
abundance: few
d_gene: TRBD1
CDR3nt: TGTGCCAGCAGTTCGTCAGGGGGCTTAGCTGGGGCCAACGTCCTGACTTTC
CDR3aa: CASSSSGGLAGANVLTF

j_gene: TRBJ1-4
v_gene: TRBV6-1
len: 15
abundance: NA
d_gene: TRBD1
CDR3nt: TGTGCCAGCAGTTCCGGGACAGGGGACTTTGAAAAACTGTTTTTT
CDR3aa: CASSSGTGDFEKLFF

j_gene: TRBJ1-5
v_gene: TRBV2
len: 16
abundance: NA
d_gene: NA
CDR3nt: TGTGCCAGCAATCGGAAGGGCAAGGAACCAAATCAGCCCCAGCATTTT
CDR3aa: CASNRKGKEPNQPQHF

j_gene: TRBJ1-5
v_gene: TRBV6-1
len: 14
abundance: NA
d_gene: NA
CDR3nt: TGTGCCAGCAAAGCCATTAATAGCAATCAGCCCCAGCATTTT
CDR3aa: CASKAINSNQPQHF

j_gene: TRBJ1-2
v_gene: TRBV5-1
len: 13
abundance: NA
d_gene: NA
CDR3nt: TGCGCCAGCAGCTCTACAGGGTGGGATGGCTACACCTTC
CDR3aa: CASSSTGWDGYTF

j_gene: TRBJ2-3
v_gene: TRBV11-2
len: 15
abundance: NA
d_gene: NA
CDR3nt: TGTGCCAGCAGCTTTAGGCGGGTGCCGACAGATACGCAGTATTTT
CDR3aa: CASSFRRVPTDTQYF

j_gene: TRBJ2-4
v_gene: TRBV6-1
len: 11
abundance: NA
d_gene: NA
CDR3nt: TGTGCCAGCAGCGGGAGTGGGATTCAGTACTTC
CDR3aa: CASSGSGIQYF

j_gene: TRBJ2-3
v_gene: TRBV7-2
len: 14
abundance: many
d_gene: TRBD1
CDR3nt: TGTGCCAGCAGCTCGCACAGGGGGGCAGATACGCAGTATTTT
CDR3aa: CASSSHRGADTQYF

j_gene: TRBJ2-6
v_gene: TRBV20-1
len: 14
abundance: many
d_gene: NA
CDR3nt: TGCAGGCCTGCGATAGGCTCTGGGGCCAACGTCCTGACTTTC
CDR3aa: CRPAIGSGANVLTF

j_gene: TRBJ1-2
v_gene: TRBV11-2
len: 15
abundance: NA
d_gene: NA
CDR3nt: TGTGCCAGCAGCTTCTACGGGGAACGGATGAAGGGCTACACCTTC
CDR3aa: CASSFYGERMKGYTF

j_gene: TRBJ2-5
v_gene: TRBV27
len: 15
abundance: few
d_gene: NA
CDR3nt: TGTGCCAGCAGTTTCTCACCAGGGATCCTCGAGACCCAGTACTTC
CDR3aa: CASSFSPGILETQYF

j_gene: TRBJ2-5
v_gene: TRBV7-3
len: 13
abundance: few
d_gene: NA
CDR3nt: TGTGCCAGCAGCCCAGTTGGGGTCGAGACCCAGTACTTC
CDR3aa: CASSPVGVETQYF

j_gene: TRBJ2-7
v_gene: TRBV11-2
len: 14
abundance: many
d_gene: NA
CDR3nt: TGTGCCAGCAGCTTAGAGGGGGGGCCCTACGAGCAGTACTTC
CDR3aa: CASSLEGGPYEQYF

j_gene: TRBJ2-4
v_gene: TRBV20-1
len: 13
abundance: many
d_gene: TRBD1
CDR3nt: TGCAGTGCTAGGCAGGACAGGGCGAACATTCAGTACTTC
CDR3aa: CSARQDRANIQYF

j_gene: TRBJ1-1
v_gene: TRBV12-3/TRBV12-4
len: 14
abundance: many
d_gene: NA
CDR3nt: TGTGCCAGCAGTTTCGGGGCAGCCCCCCAGGAAGCTTTCTTT
CDR3aa: CASSFGAAPQEAFF

j_gene: TRBJ2-7
v_gene: TRBV30
len: 13
abundance: many
d_gene: TRBD1
CDR3nt: TGTGCCCTACGGGACAGGTCATCCTACGAGCAGTACTTC
CDR3aa: CALRDRSSYEQYF

j_gene: TRBJ2-3
v_gene: TRBV29-1
len: 14
abundance: NA
d_gene: NA
CDR3nt: TGCAGCGTTGAAGATAGGGTGGGGTTGGATACGCAGTATTTT
CDR3aa: CSVEDRVGLDTQYF

j_gene: TRBJ1-1
v_gene: TRBV5-1
len: 14
abundance: many
d_gene: NA
CDR3nt: TGCGCCAGCGGGCTTGCGGCCAAAGGCACTGAAGCTTTCTTT
CDR3aa: CASGLAAKGTEAFF

j_gene: TRBJ2-2
v_gene: TRBV10-2
len: 14
abundance: few
d_gene: TRBD1
CDR3nt: TGCGCCACCGGGGACAGGAGGAACACCGGGGAGCTGTTTTTT
CDR3aa: CATGDRRNTGELFF

j_gene: TRBJ2-5
v_gene: TRBV12-3/TRBV12-4
len: 17
abundance: NA
d_gene: TRBD2
CDR3nt: TGTGCCAGCAGTTTGGTCAGAAGCGGGGGGGCCCAAGAGACCCAGTACTTC
CDR3aa: CASSLVRSGGAQETQYF

j_gene: TRBJ2-2
v_gene: TRBV5-1
len: 13
abundance: NA
d_gene: NA
CDR3nt: TGCGCCAGCAAAGGGGGAAACACCGGGGAGCTGTTTTTT
CDR3aa: CASKGGNTGELFF

j_gene: TRBJ2-1
v_gene: TRBV19
len: 13
abundance: few
d_gene: NA
CDR3nt: TGTGCCACCGCCGGGACGGGGAACAATGAGCAGTTCTTC
CDR3aa: CATAGTGNNEQFF

j_gene: TRBJ2-1
v_gene: TRBV19
len: 21
abundance: NA
d_gene: NA
CDR3nt: TGTGCCAGTAGTCGGATCCTTAGGAGGCCAGGTCGGGCGAGGTCCTACAATGAGCAGTTCTTC
CDR3aa: CASSRILRRPGRARSYNEQFF

j_gene: TRBJ2-3
v_gene: TRBV11-2
len: 12
abundance: many
d_gene: NA
CDR3nt: TGTGCCAGCAGCTTCGTGGGGAATACGCAGTATTTT
CDR3aa: CASSFVGNTQYF

j_gene: TRBJ1-1
v_gene: TRBV5-1
len: 12
abundance: NA
d_gene: NA
CDR3nt: TGCGCCAGCAGCTTGGCCTTGGGAAAAGCTTTCTTT
CDR3aa: CASSLALGKAFF

j_gene: TRBJ1-2
v_gene: TRBV5-6
len: 16
abundance: NA
d_gene: NA
CDR3nt: TGTGCCAGCAGCCACTCCTTCGTGAGGGCTCACTATGGCTACACCTTC
CDR3aa: CASSHSFVRAHYGYTF

j_gene: TRBJ2-2
v_gene: TRBV14
len: 13
abundance: NA
d_gene: NA
CDR3nt: TGTGCCAGCAAGGGGCACTACCCCGGGGAGCTGTTTTTT
CDR3aa: CASKGHYPGELFF

j_gene: TRBJ2-7
v_gene: TRBV20-1
len: 15
abundance: many
d_gene: NA
CDR3nt: TGCAGTGCTAGAGATTTCTCTGAGAGCTCCTACGAGCAGTACTTC
CDR3aa: CSARDFSESSYEQYF

j_gene: TRBJ1-6
v_gene: TRBV6-4
len: 13
abundance: NA
d_gene: NA
CDR3nt: TGTGCCAGCAGTGACTCGAACAATTCACCCCTCCACTTT
CDR3aa: CASSDSNNSPLHF

j_gene: TRBJ2-1
v_gene: TRBV6-5
len: 18
abundance: few
d_gene: TRBD2
CDR3nt: TGTGCCAGCAGTTACCCGGGACTAGCGGGAGGGCCGGGGAATGAGCAGTTCTTC
CDR3aa: CASSYPGLAGGPGNEQFF

j_gene: TRBJ1-3
v_gene: TRBV3-1
len: 16
abundance: NA
d_gene: NA
CDR3nt: TGTGCCAGCAGCCAAGGGGGGGGGTTCTCTGGAAACACCATATATTTT
CDR3aa: CASSQGGGFSGNTIYF

j_gene: TRBJ1-1
v_gene: TRBV20-1
len: 14
abundance: many
d_gene: NA
CDR3nt: TGCAGTGCCTATATCGGAGGGGTTCGCACTGAAGCTTTCTTT
CDR3aa: CSAYIGGVRTEAFF

j_gene: TRBJ2-2
v_gene: TRBV19
len: 16
abundance: many
d_gene: NA
CDR3nt: TGTGCCAGTAGTATAAATGGACATCTCAACACCGGGGAGCTGTTTTTT
CDR3aa: CASSINGHLNTGELFF

j_gene: TRBJ2-2
v_gene: TRBV2
len: 18
abundance: few
d_gene: NA
CDR3nt: TGTGCCAGCAGCCCACTCCCCGGGGTCCTAACGAACACCGGGGAGCTGTTTTTT
CDR3aa: CASSPLPGVLTNTGELFF

j_gene: TRBJ2-2
v_gene: TRBV27
len: 16
abundance: few
d_gene: NA
CDR3nt: TGTGCCAGCAGTTACTTAGGACAGTCGAACACCGGGGAGCTGTTTTTT
CDR3aa: CASSYLGQSNTGELFF

j_gene: TRBJ2-5
v_gene: TRBV7-9
len: 17
abundance: NA
d_gene: TRBD2
CDR3nt: TGTGCCAGCAGCTCGTACGGGACTAGCGGGAGTAAGGAGACCCAGTACTTC
CDR3aa: CASSSYGTSGSKETQYF

j_gene: TRBJ2-7
v_gene: TRBV29-1
len: 16
abundance: few
d_gene: TRBD2
CDR3nt: TGCAGCGTTGCGGGCGGTGCGGGAGTGAGCTCCTACGAGCAGTACTTC
CDR3aa: CSVAGGAGVSSYEQYF

j_gene: TRBJ1-4
v_gene: TRBV28
len: 14
abundance: NA
d_gene: NA
CDR3nt: TGTGCCAGCAGTTTACGGGGGGCCCCCATTTTGGTGTTTTTT
CDR3aa: CASSLRGAPILVFF

j_gene: TRBJ1-3
v_gene: TRBV13
len: 21
abundance: few
d_gene: TRBD1
CDR3nt: TGTGCCAGCAGCTTACCCCCCAGCAGGGGGTTCTTCGAACGCTCTGGAAACACCATATATTTT
CDR3aa: CASSLPPSRGFFERSGNTIYF

j_gene: TRBJ2-3
v_gene: TRBV30
len: 16
abundance: many
d_gene: TRBD2
CDR3nt: TGTGCCTGGAGTGTACTAATAACTAGCGGGATGAATACGCAGTATTTT
CDR3aa: CAWSVLITSGMNTQYF

j_gene: TRBJ2-7
v_gene: TRBV11-2
len: 15
abundance: many
d_gene: NA
CDR3nt: TGTGCCAGCAGCTTAGCCCTAAATTCGGACTACGAGCAGTACTTC
CDR3aa: CASSLALNSDYEQYF

j_gene: TRBJ1-1
v_gene: TRBV18
len: 15
abundance: many
d_gene: NA
CDR3nt: TGTGCCAGCTCACCGGGGGGGGTTATGAACACTGAAGCTTTCTTT
CDR3aa: CASSPGGVMNTEAFF

j_gene: TRBJ1-1
v_gene: TRBV4-1
len: 15
abundance: few
d_gene: NA
CDR3nt: TGCGCCAGCAGCCAAAGAGGAGACATGAACACTGAAGCTTTCTTT
CDR3aa: CASSQRGDMNTEAFF